Each of the 18 T cell receptor beta chains below was sequenced from the same sample in a study of long-term antiretroviral therapy in people with HIV. Sequencing relied on immunoSEQ assay v3.0, run at survey level. The repertoire was sequenced with immunoSEQ multiplex PCR; TCRdb's copy has only in-frame clones and lacks some. The table has around 40,000 clones, 75% to 90% seen once. This sample comprised unsorted PBMCs, obtained just before starting antiretroviral therapy. The receptors shown here come from a woman aged 18-29 years with HIV.

The chain joins TRBV13 to TRBJ2-2; 15 bases are a match to TRBD2. This CDR3 contains 17 residues. In germline, CDR1 is PRHDT, CDR2 FYEKMQ (reference sequence). The trim removed 1 base at V and 8 bases at J, leaving 5 bases unmatched. DNA of the CDR3: TGTGCCAGCAGCTTAGAAGGGACTAGCGGGAGGACTGGGGAGCTGTTTTTT. As protein: CASSLEGTSGRTGELFF.

The chain joins TRBV19 to TRBJ1-4; D remains ambiguous. V was shortened by 10 bases and J by 8 bases, with 11 bases between the two germline ends. Germline loops: CDR1 LNHDA, CDR2 SQIVND (reference sequence). The length of the CDR3 is 11 residues. CDR3 protein: CATVLGEKLFF. The CDR3 nucleotides are TGTGCCACCGTACTTGGGGAAAAACTGTTTTTT. Together with reference TRBV19 and TRBJ1-4, the CDR3 gives the full variable domain: DGGITQSPKYLFRKEGQNVTLSCEQNLNHDAMYWYRQDPGQGLRLIYYSQIVNDFQKGDIAEGYSVSREKKESFPLTVTSAQKNPTAFYLCATVLGEKLFFGSGTQLSVL.

The J gene is TRBJ2-2, the V gene TRBV9; D gene ambiguous. CDR3 length: 15 residues. The V gene's germline CDR1 is SGDLS and CDR2 YYNGEE. Trimming cost V 0 bases and J 6 bases, with 12 bases left between them. The CDR3 DNA reads TGTGCCAGCAGCGTAGGCGGAAGCGTCTCCGGGGAGCTGTTTTTT. It encodes CASSVGGSVSGELFF. The full variable domain, completed using reference TRBV9 and TRBJ2-2, is DSGVTQTPKHLITATGQRVTLRCSPRSGDLSVYWYQQSLDQGLQFLIQYYNGEERAKGNILERFSAQQFPDLHSELNLSSLELGDSALYFCASSVGGSVSGELFFGEGSRLTVL.

The V call is TRBV28, the J call TRBJ2-1; D call uncertain. Germline values: CDR1 MDHEN, CDR2 SYDVKM. The CDR3 runs 11 residues. The CDR3 DNA reads as TGTGCGGGCAGCTCCTACAATGAGCAGTTCTTC. It translates to CAGSSYNEQFF.

Details on this clone: Within the sample, other DNA sequences also encode this same CDR3. The chain employs TRBV27 and TRBJ1-2; tentative D call: TRBD1 (6 bases). The CDR3 totals 14 residues. CDR1 MNHEY and CDR2 SMNVEV come from the germline V gene (reference sequence). Trimming took off 9 bases at V and 7 bases at J, with 21 bases between the two ends. The CDR3 nucleotides read TGTGCCAGTGCCTTAGGGGGGCGGGGAAGTGGCTACACCTTC. Protein: CASALGGRGSGYTF.

V usage is TRBV4-3 and J usage is TRBJ2-2; 10 nucleotides align to TRBD1. V trimming: 6 bases; J trimming: 6 bases; junction bases outside the gene matches: 4. Germline V gene sequence: CDR1 LGHNA, CDR2 YSLEER. CDR3 length: 14 residues. Here the CDR3 reads CASSPGQGSGELFF. In DNA form, the CDR3 reads TGCGCCAGCAGTCCGGGACAGGGGTCCGGGGAGCTGTTTTTT.

The CDR3 nucleotides are TGCGCCAGCAGCCAAGATAGGCTAGCGGGAGGCTCCTACAATGAGCAGTTCTTC. Translation gives CASSQDRLAGGSYNEQFF. The gene calls are TRBV4-3 and TRBJ2-1; 11 nucleotides agree with TRBD2. This CDR3 is 18 amino acids long. Germline CDR1 is LGHNA and CDR2 is YSLEER. The J segment lost 0 bases and the V segment lost 0 bases, leaving 4 bases of the junction unmatched.

Points on this clone: Germline is not matched at one junction end, which may reflect a read error. This chain links TRBV25-1 with TRBJ2-1; D is undetermined. CDR1 and CDR2 from the germline V gene are MGHDK and SYGVNS. This CDR3 comprises 11 residues. The CDR3 loop reads CASSEYNEQFF. The CDR3 DNA reads as TGTGCCAGCAGCGAATACAATGAGCAGTTCTTC.

This clone was seen once. This sequence joins TRBV6-4 and TRBJ2-2; D unclear. Germline V gene sequence: CDR1 MRHNA, CDR2 SNTAGT. Between the trimmed V and J ends, which lost 6 bases and 4 bases, there was a span of 9 bases. The CDR3 extends over 13 amino acids. Here the CDR3 reads CASSPISTGELFF. In nucleotides, the CDR3 is TGTGCCAGCAGCCCCATATCCACCGGGGAGCTGTTTTTT.

The chain is built from TRBV6-4 and TRBJ2-3; D is ambiguous. The germline gives CDR1 MRHNA, CDR2 SNTAGT. The CDR3 runs to 15 residues. V shed 2 bases and J shed 2 bases, with 11 bases lying between them. DNA of the CDR3: TGTGCCAGCAGTGACACCCTAGGTCTCACAGATACGCAGTATTTT. Protein sequence: CASSDTLGLTDTQYF.

The chain couples TRBV14 to TRBJ2-1; D might be TRBD1 (6 bases). This CDR3 has 17 residues. Between the trimmed V and J ends, which lost 2 bases and 0 bases, there was a span of 14 bases. Germline CDR1 is SGHDN and CDR2 is FVKESK. DNA of the CDR3: TGTGCCAGCAGCCAACAAACCCCCAGGGGCTCCTACAATGAGCAGTTCTTC. Translating it yields CASSQQTPRGSYNEQFF.

The CDR3 sequence: CASRVLRGSNQPQHF. The CDR3, as DNA: TGTGCCAGCAGAGTTCTTCGGGGTAGCAATCAGCCCCAGCATTTT. The chain combines TRBV2 with TRBJ1-5; D is undetermined. The V gene's germline CDR1 is SNHLY and CDR2 FYNNEI. The CDR3 runs to 15 residues. V was pared by 6 bases and J by 0 bases, with 12 bases between.

J is TRBJ2-5 and V is TRBV4-1; 7 bases are shared with TRBD2. The germline V gene has CDR1 MGHRA and CDR2 YSYEKL. V trimming: 6 bases; J trimming: 5 bases; junction bases outside the gene matches: 12. The CDR3 is 15 amino acids. The CDR3 is CASRPGLVLGETQYF. Here the CDR3 DNA reads TGCGCCAGCAGGCCCGGACTAGTGTTGGGTGAGACCCAGTACTTC.

This chain connects TRBV18 to TRBJ2-7; D not resolved. This CDR3 comprises 13 residues. Germline values: CDR1 KGHSH, CDR2 LQKENI. Between the trimmed V and J ends, which lost 0 bases and 3 bases, there was a span of 6 bases. The CDR3 nucleotides read TGTGCCAGCTCACCACCGAGTGACTACGAGCAGTACTTC. Protein: CASSPPSDYEQYF.

CDR3 in DNA: TGTGCCAGCAGCCCGTTATGGACTAGCGGTCCTACAAGGGACGAGCAGTACTTC. It translates to CASSPLWTSGPTRDEQYF. The V call is TRBV28, the J call TRBJ2-7, with 10 positions matching TRBD2. Unmatched junction bases numbered 19, after V lost 6 bases and J lost 5 bases. The CDR3 spans 18 residues. Germline CDR1 MDHEN, CDR2 SYDVKM.

The V gene is TRBV6-1, the J gene TRBJ1-2; 7 bases map to TRBD1. Germline lookup yields CDR1 MNHNS and CDR2 SASEGT. V was clipped by 6 bases and J by 4 bases; unmatched bases: 5. This CDR3 has 13 residues. The CDR3 reads CASSRQGSYGYTF. Written as DNA, the CDR3 is TGTGCCAGCAGCCGACAGGGATCCTATGGCTACACCTTC.

The chain combines TRBV9 with TRBJ1-1, with D unresolved. The CDR3 runs 16 residues. V shed 0 bases and J shed 1 base, with 13 bases lying between them. Germline loops: CDR1 SGDLS, CDR2 YYNGEE. CDR3 sequence (DNA): TGTGCCAGCAGCGTAGCCGTTGAAAAGGAGAACACTGAAGCTTTCTTT. Its protein is CASSVAVEKENTEAFF. Full variable domain (outside the CDR3, taken from reference TRBV9 and TRBJ1-1): DSGVTQTPKHLITATGQRVTLRCSPRSGDLSVYWYQQSLDQGLQFLIQYYNGEERAKGNILERFSAQQFPDLHSELNLSSLELGDSALYFCASSVAVEKENTEAFFGQGTRLTVV.

The chain joins TRBV18 to TRBJ2-1; tentatively, D is TRBD2 (6 bases). The CDR3 runs 13 residues. Germline V gene sequence: CDR1 KGHSH, CDR2 LQKENI. V lost 6 bases, J lost 7 bases, and 13 bases lay in between. CDR3 region: CASSLSRGNEQFF. The CDR3 bases are TGTGCCAGCTCTCTAAGCCGGGGGAATGAGCAGTTCTTC.